The clone carrying this T cell receptor beta chain was seen ten or more times. What it binds is unknown. TCRdb re-derived calls from the RT-PCR reads in MiXCR, one entry per CDR3 protein. The data contain 200,000 to 300,000 distinct CDR3 sequences, roughly an eighth of them singletons. The record originates from a study of response to subunit inactivated influenza vaccine. General study findings and limits: A suggestion made by the authors is that each seasonal influenza vaccination recruits few new T cells.

The CDR3 runs to 16 residues. V shed 3 bases, J shed 0 bases, and the junction held 3 bases outside the gene matches. Germline V CDR1 and CDR2: KGHDR, SFDVKD. The specimen comprised non-naive T cells sorted from PBMCs, sampled 14 days before vaccination. The sequence was obtained from a man aged 50-60 years who received an inactivated influenza vaccine. The rearrangement links TRBV24-1 to TRBJ2-1, with TRBD2 matching over 8 bases. This CDR3 is CATSDISGSSYNEQFF. The CDR3 DNA follows: TGTGCCACCAGTGATATAAGCGGGAGCTCCTACAATGAGCAGTTCTTC.